These 24 T cell receptor beta chains were all obtained from the same sample, sequenced in a study of T cells in Graves' hyperthyroidism and ophthalmopathy. Regions amplified from RNA transcripts were the TCR beta CDR3 regions. In the first-round RT-PCR of the TCR CDR3, the HTBI primer set was used. Via MiXCR, TCRdb re-called the multiplex PCR reads, giving one row per CDR3 protein. The profile shows some 560,000 distinct CDR3 sequences, around 15% of them singletons. Sequenced sample: blood. The receptors stem from a woman between 40 and 55 years old with Graves' hyperthyroidism.

This clonotype has a count of ten or more. The V gene is TRBV5-5, the J gene TRBJ2-3; TRBD2 agrees at 12 bases. Looked up from germline, CDR1 is SGHKS and CDR2 is YYEKEE (reference sequence). J gave up 10 bases and V 1 base, and 4 bases lay outside the gene matches. The CDR3 is 14 residues long. Here the CDR3 reads CASSLTSGGSPQYF. CDR3 DNA sequence: TGTGCCAGCAGCTTGACTAGCGGGGGGTCTCCGCAGTATTTT.

The chain recombines TRBV5-1 with TRBJ2-2; D not resolved. Trimming removed 0 bases from V and 2 bases from J, with 11 bases in between. Germline V lookup: CDR1 SGHRS, CDR2 YFSETQ. This CDR3 has 16 amino acids. The CDR3 reads CASSLAAVSNTGELFF. CDR3 bases: TGCGCCAGCAGCTTGGCCGCAGTGAGCAACACCGGGGAGCTGTTTTTT.

This clonotype was counted ten times or more. The gene calls are TRBV7-8 and TRBJ2-5; TRBD1 or TRBD2 may be the D gene (6 bases each). The V end lost 1 base, the J end lost 4 bases, and 19 bases lay between the germline ends. CDR1 SGHVS and CDR2 FQNEAQ come from the germline V gene. The CDR3 has 17 amino acids. The CDR3 loop is CASSLGGRGRWTETQYF. The CDR3 region has the DNA TGTGCCAGCAGCTTAGGGGGCCGGGGGCGCTGGACAGAGACCCAGTACTTC.

There are many counts of this clonotype. The rearrangement links TRBV28 to TRBJ2-2, with 11 bases that match TRBD2. The germline CDR1 and CDR2 sequences are MDHEN and SYDVKM. The CDR3 has 18 residues. Trimming removed 5 bases from V and 4 bases from J; junction bases left unmatched: 12. The CDR3 reads CASSIGTSGLTITGELFF. In nucleotides, the CDR3 is TGTGCCAGCAGTATCGGGACTAGCGGCCTAACCATCACCGGGGAGCTGTTTTTT.

This clonotype was detected many times. V and J are TRBV3-1 and TRBJ2-1; possibly TRBD1 for D (5 bases). V was cut by 1 base and J by 2 bases, with 12 bases left in between. From germline, CDR1 is LGHDT and CDR2 YNNKEL (reference sequence). The CDR3 spans 16 residues. The CDR3 loop reads CASSQVTTATYNEQFF. In nucleotides, the CDR3 is TGTGCCAGCAGCCAAGTCACGACAGCCACCTACAATGAGCAGTTCTTC.

In this sample, this clonotype turned up a few times. The chain recombines TRBV2 with TRBJ2-7, with D unclear. Germline CDR1 SNHLY, CDR2 FYNNEI. This CDR3 is built from 12 residues. V shed 4 bases and J shed 2 bases, with 6 bases lying between them. The CDR3 nucleotides are TGTGCCAGCAGTGTGGCTGCCTACGAGCAGTACTTC. Translated, it gives CASSVAAYEQYF.

This chain links TRBV20-1 with TRBJ2-3; D gene unclear. CDR1 is DFQATT, CDR2 SNEGSKA, per germline (reference sequence). CDR3 length: 11 residues. Trimming shortened V by 5 bases and J by 8 bases, and 11 bases separated the two germline ends. CDR3 nucleotides: TGCAGTGCTTCGACTGGGCTTACGCAGTATTTT. As protein: CSASTGLTQYF.

In its sample, this clonotype was seen a few times. The V call is TRBV5-1, the J call TRBJ2-1, with no clear D. Trimming took off 1 base at V and 8 bases at J, with 7 bases between the two ends. Germline V gene data show CDR1 as SGHRS and CDR2 as YFSETQ. The CDR3 is made up of 12 amino acids. This CDR3 is CASSLTLDEQFF. The DNA of the CDR3 is TGCGCCAGCAGCTTGACGTTGGATGAGCAGTTCTTC.

This clonotype has a count of ten or more. The gene calls are TRBV3-1 and TRBJ1-4; 10 bases map to TRBD1. With V trimmed by 5 bases and J by 5 bases, 11 bases remained unmatched. Germline V gene data show CDR1 as LGHDT and CDR2 as YNNKEL (reference sequence). This CDR3 is built from 17 residues. The CDR3: CASSSGQGIYKNEKLFF. Here the CDR3 DNA reads TGTGCCAGCAGCTCGGGACAGGGGATTTATAAGAATGAAAAACTGTTTTTT.

Many counts were recorded for this clonotype. The chain is built from TRBV3-1 and TRBJ2-1, with D tentatively TRBD2 (6 bases). The CDR3 is made up of 14 amino acids. Germline CDR1 is LGHDT and CDR2 is YNNKEL (reference sequence). Trimming took 5 bases from V and 9 from J, leaving 17 bases between them. DNA for the CDR3: TGTGCCAGCAGCGACACCCGCGGGGTCCCTGAGCAGTTCTTC. It yields the protein CASSDTRGVPEQFF.

To note about this clonotype: The germline gene is not matched at one end of the junction; a read error may be the cause. The CDR3, as DNA: TGTACCAGCAGTTGGGACAGAGGTTCACCCCTCCACTTT. Translating gives CTSSWDRGSPLHF. The chain links TRBV6-2 or TRBV6-3 to TRBJ1-6; 7 positions match TRBD1. Germline lookup yields CDR1 MNHEY and CDR2 SVGEGT. There are 13 residues in the CDR3.

This clonotype was seen at least ten times. The rearrangement uses TRBV18 and TRBJ1-5, with TRBD1 as a possible D gene (5 bases). Trimming stripped 3 bases from V and 11 bases from J, with 17 bases between. CDR3 size: 14 residues. Per the germline V gene, CDR1 is KGHSH and CDR2 is LQKENI. CDR3 sequence (DNA): TGTGCCAGCTCACCCCCGGACGGGGCCGGGGCCCAGCATTTT. It codes for CASSPPDGAGAQHF.

This clonotype showed up many times. The chain links TRBV10-3 to TRBJ2-7, with 10 bases lining up with TRBD1. The CDR3 is 17 residues long. Germline loops: CDR1 ENHRY, CDR2 SYGVKD. The junction had 9 bases not matched to a gene; V was cut back by 2 bases and J by 2 bases. Written as DNA, the CDR3 is TGTGCCATCAGTGAGCCGAGATCGGGACAGGGGACCTACGAGCAGTACTTC. As protein: CAISEPRSGQGTYEQYF.

Worth noting for this clonotype: This may stem from a read error, because a much larger clone lies one nucleotide away. V is TRBV12-3 or TRBV12-4 and J is TRBJ2-1, with TRBD2 matching over 10 bases. The V gene end was trimmed by 8 bases and the J gene end by 4 bases; junction bases not matched to a gene: 11. CDR3 size: 16 residues. CDR3 nucleotide sequence: TGTGCCAGCGGTTCCATTGGGACTAGCGCGTACAATGAGCAGTTCTTC. This encodes CASGSIGTSAYNEQFF.

Worth noting for this clonotype: Since no conserved phenylalanine or tryptophan closes the CDR3, a read error is the likely cause. The DNA for the CDR3 is TGTGCCTGGAATCCGTCCTTCTCTGGAAACACCATATATTCT. Protein product: CAWNPSFSGNTIYS. The genes are TRBV30 and TRBJ1-3; D is undetermined. Germline V CDR1 and CDR2: GTSNPN, SVGIG (reference sequence). V lost 4 bases and J 0 bases, leaving 10 bases between the germline ends. There are 14 residues in the CDR3.

This clonotype came up a few times. This chain links TRBV12-3 or TRBV12-4 with TRBJ2-2, with a tentative D call TRBD2 (6 bases). V lost 3 bases, J lost 6 bases, and 17 bases lay in between. The CDR3 is 16 residues long. The CDR3 coding sequence is TGTGCCAGCAGTTTGGATCCGGGAGTGGGTGCCGGGGAGCTGTTTTTT. This encodes CASSLDPGVGAGELFF.

This clonotype was counted ten times or more. The gene calls are TRBV30 and TRBJ1-1; possibly TRBD1 for D (6 bases). Trimming took off 1 base at V and 1 base at J, with 7 bases between the two ends. The CDR3 covers 13 residues. CDR1 GTSNPN and CDR2 SVGIG come from the germline V gene (reference sequence). The CDR3 spells CAWSEQGNTEAFF. CDR3 DNA sequence: TGTGCCTGGAGTGAACAGGGGAACACTGAAGCTTTCTTT. Looking up the rest from reference TRBV30 and TRBJ1-1 gives the full variable domain: SQTIHQWPATLVQPVGSPLSLECTVEGTSNPNLYWYRQAAGRGLQLLFYSVGIGQISSEVPQNLSASRPQDRQFILSSKKLLLSDSGFYLCAWSEQGNTEAFFGQGTRLTVV.

This clonotype has ten or more counts. The chain is built from TRBV6-5 and TRBJ1-5; weak D call: TRBD1 (5 bases). Deletions cut 0 bases from V and 1 base from J, with 7 bases between. This CDR3 comprises 15 residues. In germline, CDR1 is MNHEY, CDR2 SVGAGI. CDR3 sequence (DNA): TGTGCCAGCAGTTACTCGAGGGACAGCAATCAGCCCCAGCATTTT. Translated, it gives CASSYSRDSNQPQHF.

The J gene is TRBJ2-1, the V gene TRBV7-3; 7 bases match TRBD2. The CDR3 is 11 amino acids. The germline CDR1 and CDR2 sequences are SGHTA and FQGTGA. The ends lost 4 bases at V and 10 bases at J; junction bases unmatched: 1. CDR3 loop: CASSSGLEQFF. DNA for the CDR3: TGTGCCAGCAGCTCGGGACTAGAGCAGTTCTTC.

This clonotype was seen ten or more times. The V call is TRBV28, the J call TRBJ2-2, with no clear D. Germline V gene data show CDR1 as MDHEN and CDR2 as SYDVKM. Trimming stripped 6 bases from V and 4 bases from J, with 9 bases between. CDR3 size: 13 residues. The CDR3 coding sequence is TGTGCCAGCAGACCGACGGGCACCGGGGAGCTGTTTTTT. Amino acid sequence: CASRPTGTGELFF. The entire variable domain, with the rest obtained from reference TRBV28 and TRBJ2-2, is as follows: DVKVTQSSRYLVKRTGEKVFLECVQDMDHENMFWYRQDPGLGLRLIYFSYDVKMKEKGDIPEGYSVSREKKERFSLILESASTNQTSMYLCASRPTGTGELFFGEGSRLTVL.

The J gene is TRBJ2-1, the V gene TRBV4-1; TRBD2 matches 9 bases. Germline V gene lookup returns CDR1 MGHRA and CDR2 YSYEKL. This CDR3 has 14 amino acids. V trimming: 6 bases; J trimming: 4 bases; junction bases outside the gene matches: 4. This chain's CDR3 is CASRKTSGYNEQFF. The DNA of the CDR3 is TGCGCCAGCAGGAAGACTAGCGGATACAATGAGCAGTTCTTC.

This clonotype was counted many times. This chain connects TRBV2 to TRBJ1-1; D may be TRBD1 (5 bases). The CDR3 is 15 residues long. V was cut by 4 bases and J by 0 bases, with 12 bases left in between. From germline, CDR1 is SNHLY and CDR2 FYNNEI. The CDR3 DNA is TGTGCCAGCAGTGCGTCAGGGTTCATGAACACTGAAGCTTTCTTT. As protein: CASSASGFMNTEAFF.

In its sample, this clonotype was seen many times. This chain joins TRBV12-3 or TRBV12-4 and TRBJ2-1; no definite D call. This CDR3 has 13 amino acids. V lost 2 bases to trimming and J lost 8 bases, with 10 bases between them. As DNA, the CDR3 is TGTGCCAGCAGTTTAATCCGGACGGATGAGCAGTTCTTC. Translated: CASSLIRTDEQFF.

In its sample, this clonotype was seen many times. The V gene is TRBV28, the J gene TRBJ2-7, with D tentatively TRBD2 (6 bases). The CDR3 is 13 residues long. Germline V lookup: CDR1 MDHEN, CDR2 SYDVKM. Trimming pared 8 bases from V and 3 bases from J, leaving 14 bases between. Written as DNA, the CDR3 is TGTGCCAGCGGCACGGGACTCGGCTACGAGCAGTACTTC. Translated: CASGTGLGYEQYF. The complete variable domain, with remaining parts taken from reference TRBV28 and TRBJ2-7, reads DVKVTQSSRYLVKRTGEKVFLECVQDMDHENMFWYRQDPGLGLRLIYFSYDVKMKEKGDIPEGYSVSREKKERFSLILESASTNQTSMYLCASGTGLGYEQYFGPGTRLTVT.